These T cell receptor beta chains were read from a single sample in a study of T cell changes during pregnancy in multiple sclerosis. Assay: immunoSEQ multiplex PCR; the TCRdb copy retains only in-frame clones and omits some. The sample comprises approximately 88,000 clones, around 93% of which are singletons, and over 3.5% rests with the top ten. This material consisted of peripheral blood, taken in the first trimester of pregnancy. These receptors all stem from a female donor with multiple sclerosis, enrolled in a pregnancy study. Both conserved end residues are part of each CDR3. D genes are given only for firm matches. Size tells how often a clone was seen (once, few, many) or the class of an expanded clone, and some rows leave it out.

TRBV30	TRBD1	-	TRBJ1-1	TGTGCCTGGCTGGACAGGAGGGAGACTGAAGCTTTCTTT	CAWLDRRETEAFF
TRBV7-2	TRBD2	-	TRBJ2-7	TGTGCCAGCAGCCCAGGACTAGCGGGAACCTACGAGCAGTACTTC	CASSPGLAGTYEQYF
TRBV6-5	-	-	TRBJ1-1	TGTGCCAGCAGTTACGCAGGGAACACTGAAGCTTTCTTT	CASSYAGNTEAFF
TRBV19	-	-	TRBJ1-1	TGTGCCAGTAGTACTTCGTCGGCTGCTACCAGGGACACTGAAGCTTTCTTT	CASSTSSAATRDTEAFF
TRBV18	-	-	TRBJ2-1	TGTGCCAGCTCACCAGACTATGAGCAGTTCTTC	CASSPDYEQFF
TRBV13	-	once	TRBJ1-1	TGTGCCAGCAGCTTAGGGAGGCGGGTCGGAGCTTTCTTT	CASSLGRRVGAFF
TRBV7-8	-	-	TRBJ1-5	TGTGCCAGCAGCGACAGGCATAGCAATCAGCCCCAGCATTTT	CASSDRHSNQPQHF
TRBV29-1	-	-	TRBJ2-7	TGCAGCGTGGTCCGGGACTACGAGCAGTACTTC	CSVVRDYEQYF
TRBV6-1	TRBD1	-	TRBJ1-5	TGTGCAGGGGGCGACGGCAATCAGCCCCAGCATTTT	CAGGDGNQPQHF
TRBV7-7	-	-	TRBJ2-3	TGTGCTAGCAGCTTAGAGCCATCTCCCACAGATACGCAGTATTTT	CASSLEPSPTDTQYF
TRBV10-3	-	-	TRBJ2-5	TGTGCCATCCGGGACAAAGAGACCCAGTACTTC	CAIRDKETQYF
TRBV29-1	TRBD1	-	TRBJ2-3	TGCAGCGTTGAAGGAGACTTACAGGGGTCCACAGATACGCAGTATTTT	CSVEGDLQGSTDTQYF
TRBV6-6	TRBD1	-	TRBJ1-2	TGTGCCAGCAGTCTGGACAGGGGAGACTATGGCTACACCTTC	CASSLDRGDYGYTF
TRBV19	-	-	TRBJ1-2	TGTGCCAGTTCAGGAGGAATAAGCTATGGCTACACCTTC	CASSGGISYGYTF
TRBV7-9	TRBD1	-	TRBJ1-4	TGTGCCAGCAGCTTTGTTCGCCCGGACAGGCGAAATGAAAAACTGTTTTTT	CASSFVRPDRRNEKLFF
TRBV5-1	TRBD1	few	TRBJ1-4	TGCGCCAGCAGCTTGGCCTGGACAGGGGGAGAAAAACTGTTTTTT	CASSLAWTGGEKLFF